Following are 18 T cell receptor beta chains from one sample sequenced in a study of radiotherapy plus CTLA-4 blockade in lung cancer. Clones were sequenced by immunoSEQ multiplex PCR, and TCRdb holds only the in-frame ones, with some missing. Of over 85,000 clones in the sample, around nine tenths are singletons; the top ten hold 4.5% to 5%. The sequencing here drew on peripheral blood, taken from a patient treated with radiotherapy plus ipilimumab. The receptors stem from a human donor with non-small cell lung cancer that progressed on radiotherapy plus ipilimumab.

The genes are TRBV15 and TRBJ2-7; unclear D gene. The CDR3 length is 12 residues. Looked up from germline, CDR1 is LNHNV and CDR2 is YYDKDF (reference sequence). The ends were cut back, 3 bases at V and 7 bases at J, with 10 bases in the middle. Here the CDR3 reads CATSRSRGEQYF. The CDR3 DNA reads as TGTGCCACCAGCAGGTCGCGTGGGGAGCAGTACTTC.

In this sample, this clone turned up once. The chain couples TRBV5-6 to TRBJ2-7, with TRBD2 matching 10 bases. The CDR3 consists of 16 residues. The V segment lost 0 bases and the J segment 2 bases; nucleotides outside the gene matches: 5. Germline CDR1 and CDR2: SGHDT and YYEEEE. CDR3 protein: CASSLVPAGGPYEQYF. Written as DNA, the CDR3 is TGTGCCAGCAGCTTGGTCCCAGCGGGAGGGCCCTACGAGCAGTACTTC.

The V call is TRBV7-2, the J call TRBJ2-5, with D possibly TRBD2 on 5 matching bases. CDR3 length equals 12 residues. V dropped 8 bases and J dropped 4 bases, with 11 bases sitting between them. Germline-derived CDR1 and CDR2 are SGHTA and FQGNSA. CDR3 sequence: CASGRVGETQYF. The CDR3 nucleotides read TGTGCCAGCGGGCGGGTGGGAGAGACCCAGTACTTC.

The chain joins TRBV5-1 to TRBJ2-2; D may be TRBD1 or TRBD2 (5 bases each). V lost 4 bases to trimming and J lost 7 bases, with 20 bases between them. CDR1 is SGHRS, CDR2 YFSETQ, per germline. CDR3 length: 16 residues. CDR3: CASSQRMGVSHGELFF. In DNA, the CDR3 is TGCGCCAGCAGCCAACGAATGGGGGTTTCTCACGGGGAGCTGTTTTTT. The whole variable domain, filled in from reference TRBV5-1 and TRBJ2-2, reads KAGVTQTPRYLIKTRGQQVTLSCSPISGHRSVSWYQQTPGQGLQFLFEYFSETQRNKGNFPGRFSGRQFSNSRSEMNVSTLELGDSALYLCASSQRMGVSHGELFFGEGSRLTVL.

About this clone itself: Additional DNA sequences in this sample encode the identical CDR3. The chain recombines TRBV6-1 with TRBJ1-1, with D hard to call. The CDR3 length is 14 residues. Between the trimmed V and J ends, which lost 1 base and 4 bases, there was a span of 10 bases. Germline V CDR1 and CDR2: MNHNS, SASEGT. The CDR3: CASSEVGRSTEAFF. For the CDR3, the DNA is TGTGCCAGCAGTGAAGTAGGACGGAGCACTGAAGCTTTCTTT.

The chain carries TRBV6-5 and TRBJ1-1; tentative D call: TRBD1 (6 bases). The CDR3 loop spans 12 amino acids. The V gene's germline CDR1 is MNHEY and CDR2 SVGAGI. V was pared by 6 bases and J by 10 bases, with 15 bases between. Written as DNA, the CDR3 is TGTGCCAGCAGAGGGGGGGACTTACGAGCTTTCTTT. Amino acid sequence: CASRGGDLRAFF.

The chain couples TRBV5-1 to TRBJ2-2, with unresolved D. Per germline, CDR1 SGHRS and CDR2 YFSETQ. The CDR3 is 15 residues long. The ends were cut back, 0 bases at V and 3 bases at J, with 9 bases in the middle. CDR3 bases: TGCGCCAGCAGCTTGGCCGACTCTCACACCGGGGAGCTGTTTTTT. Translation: CASSLADSHTGELFF.

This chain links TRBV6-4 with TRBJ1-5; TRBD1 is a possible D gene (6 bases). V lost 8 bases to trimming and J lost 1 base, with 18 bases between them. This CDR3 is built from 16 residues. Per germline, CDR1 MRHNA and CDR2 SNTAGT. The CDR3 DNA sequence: TGTGCCAGCCCCTGGGCAGGGGTAATGAGCAATCAGCCCCAGCATTTT. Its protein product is CASPWAGVMSNQPQHF.

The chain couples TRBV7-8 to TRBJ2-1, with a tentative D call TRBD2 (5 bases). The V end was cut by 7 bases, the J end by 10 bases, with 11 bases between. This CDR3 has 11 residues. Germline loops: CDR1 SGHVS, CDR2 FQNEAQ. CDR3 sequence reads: CASTPEVEQFF. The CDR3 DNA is TGTGCCAGCACCCCGGAGGTGGAGCAGTTCTTC.

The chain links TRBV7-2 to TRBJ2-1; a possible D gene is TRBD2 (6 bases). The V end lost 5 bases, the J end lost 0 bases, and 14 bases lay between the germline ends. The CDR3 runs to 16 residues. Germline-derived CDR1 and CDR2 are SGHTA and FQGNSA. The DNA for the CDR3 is TGTGCCAGCAGCCCCCTCGGAGGGAGCTCCTACAATGAGCAGTTCTTC. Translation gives CASSPLGGSSYNEQFF.

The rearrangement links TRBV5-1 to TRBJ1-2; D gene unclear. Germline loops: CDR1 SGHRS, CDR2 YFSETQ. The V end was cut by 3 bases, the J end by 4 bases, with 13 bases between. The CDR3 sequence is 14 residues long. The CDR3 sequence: CASSYPDGPYGYTF. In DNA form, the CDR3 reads TGCGCCAGCAGCTATCCCGACGGACCCTATGGCTACACCTTC.

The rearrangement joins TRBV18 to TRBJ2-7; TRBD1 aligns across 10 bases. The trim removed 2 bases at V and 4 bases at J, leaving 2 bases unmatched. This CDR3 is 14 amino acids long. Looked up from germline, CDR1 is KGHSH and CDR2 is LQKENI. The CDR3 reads CASSPLGQGYEQYF. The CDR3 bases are TGTGCCAGCTCACCATTGGGACAGGGGTACGAGCAGTACTTC.

The chain's CDR3 is CASSLLLAGDEETQYF. The CDR3 DNA sequence: TGTGCCAGCAGTCTACTACTAGCGGGGGATGAAGAGACCCAGTACTTC. The chain uses TRBV28 and TRBJ2-5, with TRBD2 matching over 11 bases. V dropped 5 bases and J dropped 3; count of bases not matched to a gene: 8. Germline CDR1 reads MDHEN; CDR2 reads SYDVKM. The CDR3 has 16 residues.

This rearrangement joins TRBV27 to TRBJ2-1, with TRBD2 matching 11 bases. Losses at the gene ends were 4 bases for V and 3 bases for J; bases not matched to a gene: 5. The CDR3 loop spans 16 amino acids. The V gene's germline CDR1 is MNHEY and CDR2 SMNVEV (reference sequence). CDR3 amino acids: CASSSGTSGLYNEQFF. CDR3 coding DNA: TGTGCCAGCAGTTCCGGGACTAGCGGACTCTACAATGAGCAGTTCTTC.

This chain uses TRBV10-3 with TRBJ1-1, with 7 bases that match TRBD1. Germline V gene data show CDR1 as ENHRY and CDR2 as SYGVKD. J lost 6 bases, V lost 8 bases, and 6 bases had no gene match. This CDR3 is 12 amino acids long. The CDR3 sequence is CAIGGQIAEAFF. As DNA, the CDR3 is TGTGCCATCGGGGGACAGATAGCTGAAGCTTTCTTT.

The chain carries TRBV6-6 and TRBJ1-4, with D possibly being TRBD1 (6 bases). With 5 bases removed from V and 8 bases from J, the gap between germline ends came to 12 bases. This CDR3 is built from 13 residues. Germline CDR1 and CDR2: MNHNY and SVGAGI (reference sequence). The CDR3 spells CASSTGRYEKLFF. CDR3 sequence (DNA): TGTGCCAGCAGTACAGGGCGGTACGAAAAACTGTTTTTT.

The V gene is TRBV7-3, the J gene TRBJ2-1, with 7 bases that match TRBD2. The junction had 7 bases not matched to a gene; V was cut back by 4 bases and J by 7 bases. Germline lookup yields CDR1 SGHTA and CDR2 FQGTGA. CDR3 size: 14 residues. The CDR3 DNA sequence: TGTGCCAGCAGCTCTGGCGGGAGTCTGAATGAGCAGTTCTTC. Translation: CASSSGGSLNEQFF.

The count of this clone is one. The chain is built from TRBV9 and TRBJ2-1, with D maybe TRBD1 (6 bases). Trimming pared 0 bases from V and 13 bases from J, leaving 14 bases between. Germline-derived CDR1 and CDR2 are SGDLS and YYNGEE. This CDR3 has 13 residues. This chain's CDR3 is CASSVVLQGEQFF. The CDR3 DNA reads TGTGCCAGCAGCGTAGTCCTACAGGGCGAACAGTTCTTC.